The next 13 T cell receptor beta chains were all read from a single sample in a study of blood T cell repertoires in COVID-19. The method was immunoSEQ multiplex PCR; TCRdb's version includes in-frame clones alone and lacks a portion of them. The sample contains around 210,000 clones, roughly 80% of which appear only once. The specimen was peripheral blood. The receptors here all came from a man in his sixties with COVID-19, enrolled during active disease.

V is TRBV11-3 and J is TRBJ2-3; 8 bases align to TRBD2. The CDR3 totals 14 residues. Per germline, CDR1 SGHNT and CDR2 YENEEA. After removal of 5 bases from V and 6 bases from J, the junction contained 7 bases not matched to a gene. The CDR3, as DNA: TGTGCCAGCAGCGTCGGGAGGGCCCAGGATACGCAGTATTTT. Protein sequence: CASSVGRAQDTQYF. The full variable domain, its missing parts supplied by reference TRBV11-3 and TRBJ2-3, is EAGVVQSPRYKIIEKKQPVAFWCNPISGHNTLYWYLQNLGQGPELLIRYENEEAVDDSQLPKDRFSAERLKGVDSTLKIQPAELGDSAVYLCASSVGRAQDTQYFGPGTRLTVL.

This chain links TRBV10-1 with TRBJ1-2, with 7 bases fitting TRBD1. The CDR3 sequence is 14 residues long. The V and J ends lost 7 bases and 6 bases, in that order; junction bases with no gene match: 11. From germline, CDR1 is WNHNN and CDR2 SYGVQD (reference sequence). CDR3 sequence reads: CASISPGQSNGYTF. The CDR3 bases are TGCGCCAGCATTTCCCCGGGACAGTCAAATGGCTACACCTTC.

The chain has TRBV6-5 and TRBJ2-1, with 14 bases fitting TRBD2. The V gene end was trimmed by 7 bases and the J gene end by 6 bases; junction bases not matched to a gene: 5. The CDR3 loop spans 15 amino acids. Germline V gene sequence: CDR1 MNHEY, CDR2 SVGAGI. The DNA for the CDR3 is TGTGCCAGCATACCCGGGACTAGCGGGAGCAATGAGCAGTTCTTC. This gives the protein CASIPGTSGSNEQFF.

This clone was picked up a small number of times. The CDR3 loop reads CASSFGSLNTEAFF. CDR3 in DNA: TGTGCCAGCAGCTTTGGGAGTCTGAACACTGAAGCTTTCTTT. The chain carries TRBV5-4 and TRBJ1-1; D is uncertain. Germline CDR1 and CDR2: SGHNT and YYREEE (reference sequence). The CDR3 has 14 residues. V lost 2 bases and J lost 0, with 8 bases in between.

The genes are TRBV3-1 (or the pseudogene TRBV3-2) and TRBJ2-7, with TRBD1 matching 9 bases. There are 15 residues in the CDR3. CDR1 is LGHDT and CDR2 is YNNKEL in the germline V gene (reference sequence). Trimming took 1 base from V and 2 from J; bases not matched to a gene: 3. The CDR3 spells CASSQGGQGTYEQYF. CDR3 DNA: TGTGCCAGCAGCCAAGGGGGACAGGGAACCTACGAGCAGTACTTC.

This clone was seen once. This sequence joins TRBV19 and TRBJ1-1; D unresolved. The V and J ends lost 7 bases and 7 bases respectively, with 19 bases between them. From germline, CDR1 is LNHDA and CDR2 SQIVND (reference sequence). This CDR3 is built from 14 residues. CDR3 protein: CASTLPSTLGEAFF. The CDR3 DNA sequence: TGTGCCAGTACCCTACCCTCGACTTTGGGTGAAGCTTTCTTT.

The V gene is TRBV4-2, the J gene TRBJ2-3; 7 positions agree with TRBD2. V lost 0 bases, J lost 0 bases, and 6 bases stayed unmatched. This CDR3 region has 17 residues. Germline V gene data show CDR1 as LGHNA and CDR2 as YNFKEQ. The chain's CDR3 is CASSQDQLAASTDTQYF. CDR3 DNA: TGTGCCAGCAGCCAAGATCAGCTAGCGGCTAGCACAGATACGCAGTATTTT.

This clone was picked up one time. This chain connects TRBV27 to TRBJ2-7, with TRBD1 identical over 10 bases. The CDR3 loop spans 16 amino acids. V lost 5 bases to trimming and J lost 1 base; unmatched junction nucleotides: 8. Germline V lookup: CDR1 MNHEY, CDR2 SMNVEV (reference sequence). Here the CDR3 reads CASSLRQGANSYEQYF. DNA of the CDR3: TGTGCCAGCAGTCTCCGACAGGGGGCTAATTCCTACGAGCAGTACTTC.

This clone came up once. The chain combines TRBV7-9 with TRBJ1-2; tentatively, D is TRBD1 (6 bases). V was pared by 4 bases and J by 4 bases, with 13 bases between. CDR3 length equals 14 residues. Germline CDR1 and CDR2: SEHNR and FQNEAQ (reference sequence). The DNA for the CDR3 is TGTGCCAGCAGCTCCGGACAGTTAAGCTATGGCTACACCTTC. Its translation: CASSSGQLSYGYTF.

V gene TRBV10-3 combines with J gene TRBJ1-2; D is perhaps TRBD1 (6 bases). The CDR3 sequence is 13 residues long. V lost 10 bases and J 2 bases, leaving 14 bases between the germline ends. Germline CDR1 reads ENHRY; CDR2 reads SYGVKD. CDR3 nucleotide sequence: TGTGCCACTTCTCTTACAGGGAACTATGGCTACACCTTC. It yields the protein CATSLTGNYGYTF.

The chain carries TRBV7-3 and TRBJ2-7; TRBD2 is a possible D gene (6 bases). The germline V gene encodes CDR1 SGHTA and CDR2 FQGTGA. The CDR3 runs to 15 residues. The V end lost 1 base, the J end lost 6 bases, and 16 bases lay between the germline ends. The CDR3 DNA sequence: TGTGCCAGCAGCTTAAATGCGGGGTTTGCTAGCGAGCAGTACTTC. Translation gives CASSLNAGFASEQYF.

The chain employs TRBV4-1 and TRBJ1-2; D might be TRBD1 (6 bases). V was trimmed by 6 bases and J by 3 bases, leaving 17 bases between them. Germline-derived CDR1 and CDR2 are MGHRA and YSYEKL. This CDR3 comprises 15 residues. The CDR3 sequence is CASRPDPTGDYGYTF. In nucleotides, the CDR3 is TGCGCCAGCAGACCCGACCCGACAGGAGACTATGGCTACACCTTC.

Worth noting for this clone: Other DNA sequences of this sample code for an identical CDR3. The V and J genes are TRBV18 and TRBJ1-1; D unresolved. The germline V gene encodes CDR1 KGHSH and CDR2 LQKENI. CDR3 length: 13 residues. Deletions cut 3 bases from V and 2 bases from J, with 7 bases between. DNA of the CDR3: TGTGCCAGCTCACCTTCGGGTAACACTGAAGCTTTCTTT. This encodes CASSPSGNTEAFF.